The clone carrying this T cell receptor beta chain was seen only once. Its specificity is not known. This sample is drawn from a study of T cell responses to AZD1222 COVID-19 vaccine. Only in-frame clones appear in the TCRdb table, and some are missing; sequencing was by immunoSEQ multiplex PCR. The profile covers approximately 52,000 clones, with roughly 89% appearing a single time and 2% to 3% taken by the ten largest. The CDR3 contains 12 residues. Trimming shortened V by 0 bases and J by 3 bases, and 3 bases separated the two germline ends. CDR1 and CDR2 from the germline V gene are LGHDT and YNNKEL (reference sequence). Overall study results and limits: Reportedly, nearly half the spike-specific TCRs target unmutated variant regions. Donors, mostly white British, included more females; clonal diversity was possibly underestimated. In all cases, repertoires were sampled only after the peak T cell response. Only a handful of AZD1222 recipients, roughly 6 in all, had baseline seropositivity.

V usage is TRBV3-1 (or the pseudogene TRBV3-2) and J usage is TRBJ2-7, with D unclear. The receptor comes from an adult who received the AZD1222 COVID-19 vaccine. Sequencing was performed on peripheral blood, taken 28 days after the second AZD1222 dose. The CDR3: CASSQDRYEQYF. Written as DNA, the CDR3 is TGTGCCAGCAGCCAAGACCGCTACGAGCAGTACTTC.